A selection of T cell receptor beta chains follows, all from one sample in a study of shared clonotypes between healthy human individuals. The repertoire was sequenced with immunoSEQ multiplex PCR; TCRdb's copy has only in-frame clones and lacks some. The sample lists roughly 2,000,000 clones; 90% to 95% were seen once. Sequencing was performed on naive CD8+ T cells from PBMCs. These receptors were taken from a man aged 18 to 30 in good health. Some clones in this sample may be carry-over from other donors' samples. The CDR3 runs from the conserved cysteine through the conserved F or W. D genes are given only for firm matches. Only part of the rows carry a size: once, few, many, or a class if the clone is expanded.

-,TRBV5-1,TRBJ1-1,-,TGCGCCAGCAGCTCCCGAGCGGGCAGATTGAACACTGAAGCTTTCTTT,CASSSRAGRLNTEAFF
TRBD2,TRBV7-2,TRBJ2-3,-,TGTGCCAGCAGCTTAGGTGGGAGGGCCGCAGATACGCAGTATTTT,CASSLGGRAADTQYF
TRBD2,TRBV7-8,TRBJ2-1,-,TGTGCCAGCAGCGAACGGACTAGCGGGAGTATAGTTGAGCAGTTCTTC,CASSERTSGSIVEQFF
-,TRBV15,TRBJ2-6,-,TGTGCCACCAGCAGAGCAGTGCAGGTCTCTGGGGCCAACGTCCTGACTTTC,CATSRAVQVSGANVLTF
TRBD1,TRBV14,TRBJ2-2,-,TGTGCCAGCAGCCAAGAGGTTGGGTCGACAGGGGGCTTCTCATCTCCCGGGGAGCTGTTTTTT,CASSQEVGSTGGFSSPGELFF
-,TRBV29-1,TRBJ2-2,-,TGCAGCGTTGGGGCTGGCACCGGGGAGCTGTTTTTT,CSVGAGTGELFF
TRBD1,TRBV28,TRBJ2-5,-,TGTGCCAGCAGAAATACAGGGGGCGGGGAGACCCAGTACTTC,CASRNTGGGETQYF
-,TRBV7-3,TRBJ2-1,-,TGTGCCAGCAGCTTAGTTTTAAGGGAGTACAATGAGCAGTTCTTC,CASSLVLREYNEQFF
-,TRBV27,TRBJ1-5,few,TGTGCCAGCGCCTATGCTGGCAATCAGCCCCAGCATTTT,CASAYAGNQPQHF
-,TRBV11-2,TRBJ2-6,-,TGTGCCAGCAGCTTAGCACGATTCTCTGGGGCCAACGTCCTGACTTTC,CASSLARFSGANVLTF
TRBD2,TRBV18,TRBJ2-7,-,TGTGCCAGCTCACCGACCTTCGGGGGGATCGAGCAGTACTTC,CASSPTFGGIEQYF
TRBD1,TRBV6-5,TRBJ1-5,-,TGTGCCAGCAGTTACTCTATGGACAGGGAGCAGCCCCAGCATTTT,CASSYSMDREQPQHF
-,TRBV5-1,TRBJ1-1,-,TGCGCCAGCAGCTGGGACGGACAAGCTTTCTTT,CASSWDGQAFF
-,TRBV7-9,TRBJ2-4,-,TGTGCCAGCAGCTTAGCGCGCGAATCTCTTCAGGGGGAGGACATTCAGTACTTC,CASSLARESLQGEDIQYF
TRBD2,TRBV2,TRBJ2-2,-,TGTGCCAGCAGGGTGCGGGGCGCGGGAGAGTCCGGGGAGCTGTTTTTT,CASRVRGAGESGELFF
TRBD1,TRBV9,TRBJ1-3,-,TGTGCCAGCAGCGAGGCGGGACAGGGGGTTGGAAACACCATATATTTT,CASSEAGQGVGNTIYF
TRBD1,TRBV4-3,TRBJ1-2,-,TGCGCCAGCAGCCAAGGACAGGGGGATAACTATGGCTACACCTTC,CASSQGQGDNYGYTF
-,TRBV7-9,TRBJ2-1,-,TGTGCCAGCAGCTTACACAATGAGCAGTTCTTC,CASSLHNEQFF
-,TRBV19,TRBJ1-5,-,TGTGCCAGTAGTATACAGGGAGGCGGTCAGCCCCAGCATTTT,CASSIQGGGQPQHF
-,TRBV28,TRBJ2-7,-,TGTGCCAGCAGCTCCGACAGCAGCTCCTACGAGCAGTACTTC,CASSSDSSSYEQYF
TRBD2,TRBV5-4,TRBJ2-3,-,TGTGCCAGCAGCTTGTCTGCGCGGGAGGCAGCCACAGATACGCAGTATTTT,CASSLSAREAATDTQYF
-,TRBV7-9,TRBJ1-2,-,TGTGCCAGCAGCTCTGGGGCCACACGCCCGCGCGGCTACACCTTC,CASSSGATRPRGYTF
-,TRBV15,TRBJ2-7,-,TGTGCCACCAGCAGAGAACGCGGGATCCGCTTCGAGCAGTACTTC,CATSRERGIRFEQYF
TRBD1,TRBV5-8,TRBJ2-7,-,TGTGCCAGCAGCTTTCGACAGGGAGTGGGGGAGCAGTACTTC,CASSFRQGVGEQYF
TRBD2,TRBV19,TRBJ2-7,-,TGTGCCAGTAGCACTCTGCCCGGACTAGCTGGCTACGAGCAGTACTTC,CASSTLPGLAGYEQYF
-,TRBV14,TRBJ2-5,-,TGTGCCAGCAGCCAAGAGGCAAAAGAGACCCAGTACTTC,CASSQEAKETQYF
-,TRBV28,TRBJ2-5,-,TGTGCCAGCAGCTCGATCGGGGGTGAGGAGACCCAGTACTTC,CASSSIGGEETQYF
TRBD2,TRBV6-1,TRBJ2-7,-,TGTGCCAGCAGTGAACCGGGACTAGCGGTCGAGCAGTACTTC,CASSEPGLAVEQYF
-,TRBV7-8,TRBJ2-2,-,TGTGCCAGCAGCCCCCCAGGGAGAGCGAACACCGGGGAGCTGTTTTTT,CASSPPGRANTGELFF
-,TRBV6-5,TRBJ1-1,-,TGTGCCAGCAGCCAGGAGAACACTGAAGCTTTCTTT,CASSQENTEAFF
TRBD2,TRBV5-8,TRBJ2-4,-,TGTGCCAGCAGCTTCGGACTAGCGGGATCAGTACCGGACTTC,CASSFGLAGSVPDF
TRBD1,TRBV19,TRBJ2-5,-,TGTGCCAGTAGGCCCCGGGGGACAGGGCAAGAGACCCAGTACTTC,CASRPRGTGQETQYF
TRBD2,TRBV7-8,TRBJ2-7,-,TGTGCCAGCGCGACCAGGCTAGCGGGAGAAAGCTCCTACGAGCAGTACTTC,CASATRLAGESSYEQYF
-,TRBV27,TRBJ2-5,-,TGTGCCAGCAGTCCGCACCTTACTTTACAAGAGACCCAGTACTTC,CASSPHLTLQETQYF
-,TRBV15,TRBJ2-7,-,TGTGCCACCAGCGGACGGACGATCTACGAGCAGTACTTC,CATSGRTIYEQYF
-,TRBV6-5,TRBJ1-2,-,TGTGCCAGCAGAGACAGTGGCTATGGCTACACCTTC,CASRDSGYGYTF
-,TRBV5-4,TRBJ2-3,-,TGTGCCAGCAGCTCCATAGGGACTGCTAGCACAGATACGCAGTATTTT,CASSSIGTASTDTQYF
TRBD1,TRBV11-2,TRBJ1-5,-,TGTGCCAGCAGCTTAGGATGGACAGGGGGCTACAGTCAGCCCCAGCATTTT,CASSLGWTGGYSQPQHF
TRBD2,TRBV6-6,TRBJ2-5,-,TGTGCCAGCAGTTACCCCAGCGGTGGGCGGGAGGAGACCCAGTACTTC,CASSYPSGGREETQYF
-,TRBV28,TRBJ2-1,-,TGTGCCAGCAGTCCAACGGGCGAACTCAATGAGCAGTTCTTC,CASSPTGELNEQFF
-,TRBV29-1,TRBJ2-2,-,TGCAGCGCCAGCCTACGAAACACCGGGGAGCTGTTTTTT,CSASLRNTGELFF
-,TRBV6-6,TRBJ1-1,-,TGTGCCAGCAGTTACTCGAGCTTTTCAGGGTACACTGAAGCTTTCTTT,CASSYSSFSGYTEAFF
-,TRBV9,TRBJ2-7,-,TGTGCCAGCAGCCCCGGGCGGCTTCGAGACGGACAGTACTTC,CASSPGRLRDGQYF
TRBD1,TRBV7-7,TRBJ2-5,-,TGTGCCAGCAGCTTAAAGACAGGGGGGACCCAGTACTTC,CASSLKTGGTQYF
-,TRBV6-1,TRBJ2-7,-,TGTGCCAGCAGGGACCCAGGCCTACCCTACGAGCAGTACTTC,CASRDPGLPYEQYF